The 13 T cell receptor beta chains presented below share a single source sample, sequenced in a study of CXCR3-negative and CXCR3-positive naive CD8 T cells. The authors made the TRB cDNA libraries by 5' RACE using UMI labels. Each CDR3 protein gets one entry in TCRdb, which reprocessed the 5' RACE reads and gives no DNA. The table lists about 57,000 distinct CDR3 sequences. Sequencing input: memory CD8+ T cells from blood. These receptors all come from a human donor in good health. Some clones in this sample may be carry-over from other donors' samples.

The V gene is TRBV7-2, the J gene TRBJ1-2; without DNA, the TCRdb call of TRBD1 cannot be checked. Germline lookup yields CDR1 SGHTA and CDR2 FQGNSA. This CDR3 is 16 amino acids long. The CDR3: CASSLEFRGRDYGYTF. Using reference TRBV7-2 and TRBJ1-2 for the parts outside the CDR3, the full variable domain is GAGVSQSPSNKVTEKGKDVELRCDPISGHTALYWYRQSLGQGLEFLIYFQGNSAPDKSGLPSDRFSAERTGGSVSTLTIQRTQQEDSAVYLCASSLEFRGRDYGYTFGSGTRLTVV.

This chain joins TRBV20-1 and TRBJ2-7; TCRdb's D gene call, TRBD1, goes unchecked for lack of DNA. The CDR3 extends over 12 amino acids. Germline-derived CDR1 and CDR2 are DFQATT and SNEGSKA (reference sequence). CDR3 residues: CSAMTVHYEQYF.

The chain employs TRBV6-6 and TRBJ2-4; the D call from TCRdb, TRBD1, cannot be confirmed without DNA. Germline V lookup: CDR1 MNHNY, CDR2 SVGAGI (reference sequence). The CDR3 runs 12 residues. The CDR3 reads CASSYGGGFQYF.

The rearrangement joins TRBV13 to TRBJ1-1. In germline, CDR1 is PRHDT, CDR2 FYEKMQ (reference sequence). This CDR3 is 14 amino acids long. This chain's CDR3 is CASSLNMDTGEAFF.

V gene TRBV2 combines with J gene TRBJ2-7. The CDR3 has 12 residues. Germline CDR1 SNHLY, CDR2 FYNNEI. This CDR3 is CASIGISYEQYF.

The chain is built from TRBV9 and TRBJ2-7; as DNA is missing, the TRBD1 call by TCRdb cannot be tested. The CDR3 runs 13 residues. CDR1 and CDR2 (germline): SGDLS, YYNGEE. The CDR3: CASSAGPFYEQYF.

The chain joins TRBV12-5 to TRBJ2-2; without DNA, the TCRdb call of TRBD1 cannot be checked. CDR1 is LGHNT and CDR2 is FRNRAP in the germline V gene. The length of the CDR3 is 13 residues. Here the CDR3 reads CASGADSLGELFF.

The chain combines TRBV20-1 with TRBJ2-1. This CDR3 has 12 residues. CDR1 is DFQATT, CDR2 SNEGSKA, per germline (reference sequence). The CDR3 sequence is CSAISVDNEQFF.

The chain has TRBV29-1 and TRBJ2-7; TCRdb lists TRBD1, though no DNA is available to test this call. Germline loops: CDR1 SQVTM, CDR2 ANQGSEA. The CDR3 consists of 17 residues. The CDR3 is CSVEGVLRGQANYEQYF.

V and J are TRBV7-2 and TRBJ2-5; TCRdb reports TRBD2, a call that lacks DNA to check it against. CDR1 and CDR2 (germline): SGHTA, FQGNSA. The CDR3 has 17 residues. The CDR3 region is CASSLSSGGANLETQYF.

The chain carries TRBV13 and TRBJ1-2. The CDR3 extends over 15 amino acids. Germline CDR1 is PRHDT and CDR2 is FYEKMQ (reference sequence). CDR3 amino acids: CASSTSLGRSYGYTF.

The V gene is TRBV20-1, the J gene TRBJ1-1; TCRdb designates TRBD1, a call that cannot be tested without DNA. The CDR3 loop spans 14 amino acids. Per the germline V gene, CDR1 is DFQATT and CDR2 is SNEGSKA (reference sequence). The CDR3: CSALPGGVGTEAFF.

This chain links TRBV12-3 or TRBV12-4 with TRBJ1-2; checking the TCRdb D call of TRBD1 is not possible without DNA. The CDR3 loop spans 14 amino acids. The CDR3 protein is CASSLALWASGYTF.